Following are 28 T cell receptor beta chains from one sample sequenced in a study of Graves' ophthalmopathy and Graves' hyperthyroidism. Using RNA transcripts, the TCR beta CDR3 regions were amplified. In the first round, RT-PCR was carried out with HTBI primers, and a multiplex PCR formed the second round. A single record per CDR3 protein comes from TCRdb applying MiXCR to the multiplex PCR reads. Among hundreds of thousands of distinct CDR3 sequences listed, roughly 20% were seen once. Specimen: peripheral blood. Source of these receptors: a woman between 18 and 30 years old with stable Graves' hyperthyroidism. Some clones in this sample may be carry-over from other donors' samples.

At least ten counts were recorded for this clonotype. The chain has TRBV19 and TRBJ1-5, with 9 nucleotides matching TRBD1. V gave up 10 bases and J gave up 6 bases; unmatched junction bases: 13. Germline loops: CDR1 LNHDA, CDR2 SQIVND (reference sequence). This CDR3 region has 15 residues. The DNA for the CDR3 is TGTGCCACCCGCCCGGACAGGGGAGTGGGTCAGCCCCAGCATTTT. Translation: CATRPDRGVGQPQHF.

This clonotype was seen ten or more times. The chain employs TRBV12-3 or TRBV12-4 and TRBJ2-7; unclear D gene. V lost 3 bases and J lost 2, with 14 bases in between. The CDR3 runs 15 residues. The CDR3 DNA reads TGTGCCAGCAGTTTTTTGGGTATAGAAGCCTACGAGCAGTACTTC. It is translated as CASSFLGIEAYEQYF.

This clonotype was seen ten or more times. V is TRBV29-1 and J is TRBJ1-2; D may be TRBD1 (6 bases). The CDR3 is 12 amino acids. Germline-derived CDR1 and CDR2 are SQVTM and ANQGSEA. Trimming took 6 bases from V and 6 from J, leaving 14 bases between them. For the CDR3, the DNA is TGCAGCGTACGAACAGGGCTTGATGGCTACACCTTC. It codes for CSVRTGLDGYTF.

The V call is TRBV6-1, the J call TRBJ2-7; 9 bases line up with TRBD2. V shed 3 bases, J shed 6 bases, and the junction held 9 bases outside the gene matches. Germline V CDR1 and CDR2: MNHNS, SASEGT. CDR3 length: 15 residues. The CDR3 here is CASSEKGGRALEQYF. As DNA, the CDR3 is TGTGCCAGCAGTGAGAAGGGCGGGAGGGCCCTCGAGCAGTACTTC.

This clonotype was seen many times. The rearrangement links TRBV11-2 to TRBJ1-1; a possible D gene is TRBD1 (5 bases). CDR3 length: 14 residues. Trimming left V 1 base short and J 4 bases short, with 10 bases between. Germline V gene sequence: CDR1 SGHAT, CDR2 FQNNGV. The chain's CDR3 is CASSLGSGSTEAFF. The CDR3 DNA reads TGTGCCAGCAGCTTAGGGTCAGGGTCCACTGAAGCTTTCTTT.

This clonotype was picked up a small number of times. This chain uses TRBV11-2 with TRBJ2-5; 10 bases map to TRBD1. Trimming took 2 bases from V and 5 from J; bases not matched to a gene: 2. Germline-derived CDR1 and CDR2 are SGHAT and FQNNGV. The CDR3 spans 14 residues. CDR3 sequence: CASSLSDRGETQYF. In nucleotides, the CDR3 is TGTGCCAGCAGCTTATCGGACAGGGGGGAGACCCAGTACTTC.

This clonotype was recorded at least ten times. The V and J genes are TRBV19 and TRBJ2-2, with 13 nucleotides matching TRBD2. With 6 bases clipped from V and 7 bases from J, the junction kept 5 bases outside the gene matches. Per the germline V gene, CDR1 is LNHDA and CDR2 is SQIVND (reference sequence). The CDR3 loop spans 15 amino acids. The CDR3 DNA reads TGTGCCAGTAGAGGACTAGCGGGAGTCATCGGGGAGCTGTTTTTT. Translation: CASRGLAGVIGELFF. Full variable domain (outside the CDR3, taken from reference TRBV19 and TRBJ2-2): DGGITQSPKYLFRKEGQNVTLSCEQNLNHDAMYWYRQDPGQGLRLIYYSQIVNDFQKGDIAEGYSVSREKKESFPLTVTSAQKNPTAFYLCASRGLAGVIGELFFGEGSRLTVL.

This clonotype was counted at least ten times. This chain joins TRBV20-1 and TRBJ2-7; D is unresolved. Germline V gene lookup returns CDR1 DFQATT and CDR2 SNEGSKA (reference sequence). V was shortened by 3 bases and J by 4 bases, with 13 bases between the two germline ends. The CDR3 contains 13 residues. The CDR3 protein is CSASDGPYYEQYF. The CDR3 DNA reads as TGCAGTGCTAGCGACGGGCCTTATTACGAGCAGTACTTC.

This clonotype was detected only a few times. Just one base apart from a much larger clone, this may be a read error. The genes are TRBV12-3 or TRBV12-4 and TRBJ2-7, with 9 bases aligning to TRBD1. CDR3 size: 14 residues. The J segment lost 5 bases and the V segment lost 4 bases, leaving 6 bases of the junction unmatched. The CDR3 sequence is CASSSGTGTNEQYF. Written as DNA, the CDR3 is TGTGCCAGCAGTTCCGGGACAGGGACCAACGAGCAGTACTTC.

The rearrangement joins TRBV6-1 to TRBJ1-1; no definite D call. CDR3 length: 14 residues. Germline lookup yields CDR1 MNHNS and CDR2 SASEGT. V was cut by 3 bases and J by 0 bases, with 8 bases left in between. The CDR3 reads CASSESPLNTEAFF. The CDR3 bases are TGTGCCAGCAGTGAGTCTCCATTGAACACTGAAGCTTTCTTT.

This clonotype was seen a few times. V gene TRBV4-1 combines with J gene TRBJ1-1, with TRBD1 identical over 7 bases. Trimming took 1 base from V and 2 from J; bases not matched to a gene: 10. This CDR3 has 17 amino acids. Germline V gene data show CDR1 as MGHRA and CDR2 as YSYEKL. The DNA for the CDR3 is TGCGCCAGCAGCCAAGGCCACCCCCGGGACAGAAACACTGAAGCTTTCTTT. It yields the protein CASSQGHPRDRNTEAFF.

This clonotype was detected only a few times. The CDR3 region is CASSQSAGEQYF. As DNA, the CDR3 is TGCGCCAGCAGCCAAAGCGCGGGAGAGCAGTACTTC. The gene calls are TRBV4-3 and TRBJ2-7, with a weak D call TRBD2 (6 bases). This CDR3 is built from 12 residues. The germline V gene encodes CDR1 LGHNA and CDR2 YSLEER. With 2 bases removed from V and 7 bases from J, the gap between germline ends came to 9 bases.

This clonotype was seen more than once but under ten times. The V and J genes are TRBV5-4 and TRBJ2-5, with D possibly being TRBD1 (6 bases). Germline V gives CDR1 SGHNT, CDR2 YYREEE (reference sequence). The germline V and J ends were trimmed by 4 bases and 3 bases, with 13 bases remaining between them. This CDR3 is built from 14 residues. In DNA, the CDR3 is TGTGCCAGCAGCAAACGGACAGATGAAGAGACCCAGTACTTC. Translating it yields CASSKRTDEETQYF.

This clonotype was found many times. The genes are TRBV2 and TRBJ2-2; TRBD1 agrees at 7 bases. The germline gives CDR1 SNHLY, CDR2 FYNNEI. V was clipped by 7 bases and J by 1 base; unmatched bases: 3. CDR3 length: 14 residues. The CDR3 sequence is CASTRQGNTGELFF. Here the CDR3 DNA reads TGTGCCAGCACCCGACAGGGGAACACCGGGGAGCTGTTTTTT.

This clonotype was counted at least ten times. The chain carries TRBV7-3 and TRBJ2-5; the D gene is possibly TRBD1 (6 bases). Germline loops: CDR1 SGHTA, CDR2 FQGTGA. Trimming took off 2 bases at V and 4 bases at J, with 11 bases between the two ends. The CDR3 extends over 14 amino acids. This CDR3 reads CASSLGLGGETQYF. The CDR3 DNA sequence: TGTGCCAGCAGCTTAGGTCTAGGGGGAGAGACCCAGTACTTC.

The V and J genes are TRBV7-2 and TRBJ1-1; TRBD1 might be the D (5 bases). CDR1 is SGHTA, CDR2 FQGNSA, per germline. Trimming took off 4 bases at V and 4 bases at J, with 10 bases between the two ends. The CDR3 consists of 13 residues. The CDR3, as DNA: TGTGCCAGCAGCTCCCCGGGGCGCACTGAAGCTTTCTTT. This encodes CASSSPGRTEAFF.

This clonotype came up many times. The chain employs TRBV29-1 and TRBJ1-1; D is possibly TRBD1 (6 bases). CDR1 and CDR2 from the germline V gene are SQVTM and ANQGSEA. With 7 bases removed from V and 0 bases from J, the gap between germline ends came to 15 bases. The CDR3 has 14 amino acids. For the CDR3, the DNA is TGCAGCGAGAGATCGGGACACCTGAACACTGAAGCTTTCTTT. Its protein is CSERSGHLNTEAFF. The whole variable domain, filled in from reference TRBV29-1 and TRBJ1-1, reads SAVISQKPSRDICQRGTSLTIQCQVDSQVTMMFWYRQQPGQSLTLIATANQGSEATYESGFVIDKFPISRPNLTFSTLTVSNMSPEDSSIYLCSERSGHLNTEAFFGQGTRLTVV.

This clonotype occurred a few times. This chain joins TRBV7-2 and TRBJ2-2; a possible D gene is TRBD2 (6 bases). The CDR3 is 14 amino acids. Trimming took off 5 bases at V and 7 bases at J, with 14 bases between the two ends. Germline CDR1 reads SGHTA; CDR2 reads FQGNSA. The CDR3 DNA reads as TGTGCCAGCAGCGCAGGACTAATGGACGGGGAGCTGTTTTTT. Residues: CASSAGLMDGELFF. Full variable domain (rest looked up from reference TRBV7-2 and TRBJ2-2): GAGVSQSPSNKVTEKGKDVELRCDPISGHTALYWYRQSLGQGLEFLIYFQGNSAPDKSGLPSDRFSAERTGGSVSTLTIQRTQQEDSAVYLCASSAGLMDGELFFGEGSRLTVL.

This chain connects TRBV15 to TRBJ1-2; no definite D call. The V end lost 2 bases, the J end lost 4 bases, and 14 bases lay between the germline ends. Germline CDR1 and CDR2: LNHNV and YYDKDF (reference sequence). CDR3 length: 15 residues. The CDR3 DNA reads TGTGCCACCAGCAGATTGAGATTTGTGGGCTATGGCTACACCTTC. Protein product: CATSRLRFVGYGYTF.

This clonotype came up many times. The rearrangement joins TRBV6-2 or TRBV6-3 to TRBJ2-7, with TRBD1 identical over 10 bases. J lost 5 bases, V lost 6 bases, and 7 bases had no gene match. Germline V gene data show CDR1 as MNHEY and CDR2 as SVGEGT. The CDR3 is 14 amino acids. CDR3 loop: CASSSGTGVHEQYF. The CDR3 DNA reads TGTGCCAGCAGCTCTGGGACAGGGGTCCACGAGCAGTACTTC.

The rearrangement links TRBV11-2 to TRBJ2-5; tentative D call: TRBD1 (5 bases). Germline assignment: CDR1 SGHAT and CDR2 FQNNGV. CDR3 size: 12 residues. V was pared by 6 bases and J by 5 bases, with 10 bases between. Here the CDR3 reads CASSRTIETQYF. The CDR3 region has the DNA TGTGCCAGCAGTAGGACAATCGAGACCCAGTACTTC. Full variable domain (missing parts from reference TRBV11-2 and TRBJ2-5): EAGVAQSPRYKIIEKRQSVAFWCNPISGHATLYWYQQILGQGPKLLIQFQNNGVVDDSQLPKDRFSAERLKGVDSTLKIQPAKLEDSAVYLCASSRTIETQYFGPGTRLLVL.

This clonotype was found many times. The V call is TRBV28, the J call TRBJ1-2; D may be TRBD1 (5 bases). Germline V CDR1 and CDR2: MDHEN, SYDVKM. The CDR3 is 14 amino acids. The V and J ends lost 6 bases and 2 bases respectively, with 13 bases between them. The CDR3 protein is CASSRDGTNYGYTF. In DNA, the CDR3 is TGTGCCAGCAGCCGGGACGGAACGAACTATGGCTACACCTTC.

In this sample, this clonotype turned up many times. This CDR3 reads CATSREGGTGVEQYF. For the CDR3, the DNA is TGTGCCACCAGCAGAGAAGGAGGGACAGGGGTCGAGCAGTACTTC. The V and J genes are TRBV15 and TRBJ2-7, with 10 bases fitting TRBD1. CDR1 is LNHNV and CDR2 is YYDKDF in the germline V gene (reference sequence). The length of the CDR3 is 15 residues. Trimming cost V 0 bases and J 6 bases; bases outside gene matches: 5.

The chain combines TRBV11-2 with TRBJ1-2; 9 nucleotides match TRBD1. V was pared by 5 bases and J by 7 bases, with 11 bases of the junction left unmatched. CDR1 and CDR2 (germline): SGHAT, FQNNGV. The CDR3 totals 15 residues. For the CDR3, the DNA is TGTGCCAGCAGCCGGCCCCCACAGGGGGCGAGTGGCTACACCTTC. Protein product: CASSRPPQGASGYTF.

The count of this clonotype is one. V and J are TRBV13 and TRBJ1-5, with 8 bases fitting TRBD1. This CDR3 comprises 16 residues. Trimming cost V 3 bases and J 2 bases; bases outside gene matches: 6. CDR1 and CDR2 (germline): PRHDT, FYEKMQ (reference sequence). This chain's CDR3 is CASSFRTGTGNQPQHF. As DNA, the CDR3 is TGTGCCAGCAGCTTCCGGACAGGGACTGGCAATCAGCCCCAGCATTTT.

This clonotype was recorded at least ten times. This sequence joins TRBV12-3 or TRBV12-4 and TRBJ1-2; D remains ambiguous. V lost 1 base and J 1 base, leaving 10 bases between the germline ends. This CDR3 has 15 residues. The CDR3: CASSLGRRNNYGYTF. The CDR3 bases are TGTGCCAGCAGTTTAGGCAGGAGGAATAACTATGGCTACACCTTC.

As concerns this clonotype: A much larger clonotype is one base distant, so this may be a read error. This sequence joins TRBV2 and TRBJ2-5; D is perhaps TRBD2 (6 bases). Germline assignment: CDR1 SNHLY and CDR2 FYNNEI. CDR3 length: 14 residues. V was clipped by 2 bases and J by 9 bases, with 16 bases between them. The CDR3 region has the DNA TGTGCCAGCAGTGAAATAGGGCAACGGGAGTCCCAGTACTTC. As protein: CASSEIGQRESQYF. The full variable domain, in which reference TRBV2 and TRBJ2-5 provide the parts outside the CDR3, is EPEVTQTPSHQVTQMGQEVILRCVPISNHLYFYWYRQILGQKVEFLVSFYNNEISEKSEIFDDQFSVERPDGSNFTLKIRSTKLEDSAMYFCASSEIGQRESQYFGPGTRLLVL.

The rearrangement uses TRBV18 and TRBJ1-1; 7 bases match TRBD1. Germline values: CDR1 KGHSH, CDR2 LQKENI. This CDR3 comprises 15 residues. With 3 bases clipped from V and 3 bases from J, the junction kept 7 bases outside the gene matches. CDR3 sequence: CASSPSGTDYTEAFF. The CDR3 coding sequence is TGTGCCAGCTCACCGTCCGGGACAGACTACACTGAAGCTTTCTTT.